These 24 T cell receptor beta chains were all obtained from the same sample, sequenced in a study of response to subunit inactivated influenza vaccine (dated by TCRdb to between 2018 and 2020). Library method: RT-PCR. Sequencing used an Illumina HiSeq 2500. TCRdb took the public reads, trimmed them with fastp at Q25, ran MiXCR for clone calling and kept in-frame beta chains. All rows with the same CDR3 protein become a single entry with the most common DNA and genes. Counted in this sample were about 180,000 distinct CDR3 sequences; around a tenth of them appeared once. The top ten hold 35% to 40% of the sample. The sequenced sample was CD8+ T cells sorted from PBMCs, obtained roughly 24 months after vaccination. The receptor source for this set is a man aged 50 to 69 who received an inactivated influenza vaccine. Donor details come from another sample of the same person, matched by shared clones.

This clonotype was observed a few times. The chain uses TRBV11-2 and TRBJ2-7, with unresolved D. The CDR3 has 15 amino acids. Trimming took off 7 bases at V and 2 bases at J, with 18 bases between the two ends. CDR1 SGHAT and CDR2 FQNNGV come from the germline V gene. CDR3 sequence reads: CASTLEGSGAYEQYF. For the CDR3, the DNA is TGTGCCAGCACCCTAGAAGGGTCAGGAGCCTACGAGCAGTACTTC.

The sample holds many counts of this clonotype. The chain links TRBV10-3 to TRBJ2-2, with 8 bases aligning to TRBD1. With 11 bases clipped from V and 5 bases from J, the junction kept 4 bases outside the gene matches. The CDR3 is 12 residues long. The germline gives CDR1 ENHRY, CDR2 SYGVKD. The CDR3 is CAVRQGTGELFF. The CDR3 nucleotides are TGTGCCGTCCGACAGGGGACCGGGGAGCTGTTTTTT.

This clonotype showed up many times. The J gene is TRBJ2-2, the V gene TRBV18; D gene unclear. CDR1 is KGHSH and CDR2 is LQKENI in the germline V gene. The germline V and J ends were trimmed by 1 base and 3 bases, with 3 bases remaining between them. CDR3 length equals 13 residues. CDR3 DNA sequence: TGTGCCAGCTCACCACGGTACACCGGGGAGCTGTTTTTT. Amino acids: CASSPRYTGELFF. The whole variable domain, filled in from reference TRBV18 and TRBJ2-2, reads NAGVMQNPRHLVRRRGQEARLRCSPMKGHSHVYWYRQLPEEGLKFMVYLQKENIIDESGMPKERFSAEFPKEGPSILRIQQVVRGDSAAYFCASSPRYTGELFFGEGSRLTVL.

The chain links TRBV5-1 to TRBJ1-1, with D possibly matching TRBD1 (6 bases). Trimming left V 4 bases short and J 3 bases short, with 19 bases between. The germline V gene encodes CDR1 SGHRS and CDR2 YFSETQ. This CDR3 region has 16 residues. CDR3 sequence reads: CASSLDGGLKDTEAFF. The CDR3 region has the DNA TGCGCCAGCAGCCTGGACGGGGGGCTCAAGGACACTGAAGCTTTCTTT.

This clonotype was found once. Given a much more abundant clone one base away, this may be a read error. The chain employs TRBV2 and TRBJ2-7, with unresolved D. The V and J ends lost 8 bases and 3 bases respectively, with 11 bases between them. Per germline, CDR1 SNHLY and CDR2 FYNNEI. This CDR3 spans 12 amino acids. The CDR3 sequence: CASGANDYEQYF. The CDR3 DNA reads TGTGCCAGCGGTGCAAACGACTACGAGCAGTACTTC.

This chain links TRBV2 with TRBJ2-3; no clear D gene. Germline CDR1 is SNHLY and CDR2 is FYNNEI. Trimming stripped 6 bases from V and 3 bases from J, with 10 bases between. The CDR3 has 13 amino acids. CDR3 coding DNA: TGTGCCAGCAGCGGCGCGAAAACAGATACGCAGTATTTT. Protein sequence: CASSGAKTDTQYF.

This clonotype was counted a few times. The V call is TRBV6-5, the J call TRBJ2-1; 7 bases are a match to TRBD2. The germline CDR1 and CDR2 sequences are MNHEY and SVGAGI. The J segment lost 8 bases and the V segment lost 2 bases, leaving 3 bases of the junction unmatched. The CDR3 totals 13 residues. As DNA, the CDR3 is TGTGCCAGCAGTTACCATCTAGCGGATGAGCAGTTCTTC. Protein sequence: CASSYHLADEQFF.

This clonotype came up many times. The chain has TRBV28 and TRBJ2-5; D not resolved. The CDR3 extends over 11 amino acids. V was trimmed by 8 bases and J by 5 bases, leaving 9 bases between them. Germline V CDR1 and CDR2: MDHEN, SYDVKM. The CDR3 DNA reads as TGTGCCAGCTCAGCGTTGGAGACCCAGTACTTC. Translation gives CASSALETQYF.

A word on this clonotype: A much larger clone sits a single nucleotide away, making a read error possible. The J gene is TRBJ2-1, the V gene TRBV5-1, with a possible D match to TRBD1 (5 bases). The length of the CDR3 is 12 residues. Germline V gene lookup returns CDR1 SGHRS and CDR2 YFSETQ. CDR3 sequence (DNA): TGCGCCAGCGGCTTGTCTGGGGCTGAGCAGTTCTTC. Encoded protein: CASGLSGAEQFF.

This clonotype has just a few counts. The J gene is TRBJ1-1, the V gene TRBV4-3; the D is unclear. The CDR3 has 12 residues. Trimming stripped 4 bases from V and 5 bases from J, with 8 bases between. The germline gives CDR1 LGHNA, CDR2 YSLEER. CDR3 nucleotides: TGCGCCAGCAGCCGCGGCAGGACTGAAGCTTTCTTT. Translating gives CASSRGRTEAFF.

The V gene is TRBV4-3, the J gene TRBJ2-1; D possibly matches TRBD1 or TRBD2 (5 bases each). The length of the CDR3 is 15 residues. V was pared by 2 bases and J by 4 bases, with 12 bases between. Germline loops: CDR1 LGHNA, CDR2 YSLEER. CDR3 DNA: TGCGCCAGCAGCCAACCCGGGACGGAATACAATGAGCAGTTCTTC. Residues: CASSQPGTEYNEQFF.

There are many counts of this clonotype. The V and J genes are TRBV7-6 and TRBJ2-7, with 10 nucleotides matching TRBD1. The CDR3 spans 16 residues. Germline CDR1 reads SGHVS; CDR2 reads FNYEAQ. J was trimmed by 3 bases and V by 5 bases; bases with no gene match: 10. The CDR3 sequence is CASSQTKGQGDYEQYF. The CDR3 DNA is TGTGCCAGCAGCCAAACAAAAGGACAGGGGGACTACGAGCAGTACTTC.

Only a few counts were recorded for this clonotype. This chain links TRBV5-1 with TRBJ1-2; no clear D. CDR1 is SGHRS and CDR2 is YFSETQ in the germline V gene. Trimming removed 4 bases at V and 4 bases at J, with 17 bases between. The CDR3 loop spans 15 amino acids. CDR3 sequence: CASSPLEGSFYGYTF. The CDR3 bases are TGCGCCAGCAGCCCCCTTGAAGGTTCCTTCTATGGCTACACCTTC.

The CDR3, as DNA: TGTGCCAGTAGTGTGTGGGACGCCGGGGAGCTGTTTTTT. This encodes CASSVWDAGELFF. The chain employs TRBV19 and TRBJ2-2, with D possibly called TRBD1 or TRBD2 (5 bases each). Trimming pared 5 bases from V and 6 bases from J, leaving 10 bases between. The CDR3 has 13 amino acids. In germline, CDR1 is LNHDA, CDR2 SQIVND (reference sequence).

This clonotype was found many times. CDR3 amino acids: CATSRDRFGGFPSTDTQYF. Here the CDR3 DNA reads TGTGCCACCAGCAGAGATCGGTTCGGAGGCTTTCCTAGCACAGATACGCAGTATTTT. The J gene is TRBJ2-3, the V gene TRBV15; possible D gene TRBD2, 5 bases. Trimming took off 0 bases at V and 0 bases at J, with 19 bases between the two ends. The CDR3 contains 19 residues. CDR1 and CDR2 (germline): LNHNV, YYDKDF (reference sequence). Full variable domain (outside the CDR3, taken from reference TRBV15 and TRBJ2-3): DAMVIQNPRYQVTQFGKPVTLSCSQTLNHNVMYWYQQKSSQAPKLLFHYYDKDFNNEADTPDNFQSRRPNTSFCFLDIRSPGLGDTAMYLCATSRDRFGGFPSTDTQYFGPGTRLTVL.

The rearrangement joins TRBV5-5 to TRBJ2-7; D gene uncertain. This CDR3 spans 14 amino acids. CDR1 is SGHKS and CDR2 is YYEKEE in the germline V gene (reference sequence). V shed 0 bases and J shed 3 bases, with 10 bases lying between them. CDR3 DNA sequence: TGTGCCAGCAGCTTGGACACGCTGTTCTACGAGCAGTACTTC. Translating it yields CASSLDTLFYEQYF.

CDR3 amino acids: CASSLGDWDRVTGELFF. The CDR3 DNA follows: TGTGCCAGCAGTTTAGGGGATTGGGACAGGGTCACCGGGGAGCTGTTTTTT. The chain uses TRBV28 and TRBJ2-2, with 9 bases lining up with TRBD1. The CDR3 covers 17 residues. Per the germline V gene, CDR1 is MDHEN and CDR2 is SYDVKM. Unmatched junction bases numbered 8, after V lost 2 bases and J lost 4 bases.

The chain uses TRBV23-1 and TRBJ2-1; D is undetermined. TRBV23-1 is labeled an ORF, and its function is uncertain. CDR3 length equals 15 residues. Trimming removed 0 bases at V and 3 bases at J, with 9 bases between. This CDR3 is CASSQSRVVYNEQFF. CDR3 nucleotide sequence: TGCGCCAGCAGTCAATCTCGCGTGGTCTACAATGAGCAGTTCTTC.

The gene calls are TRBV4-1 and TRBJ2-3; 9 positions match TRBD2. CDR1 MGHRA and CDR2 YSYEKL come from the germline V gene. The CDR3 is made up of 15 amino acids. The V gene end was trimmed by 1 base and the J gene end by 4 bases; junction bases not matched to a gene: 3. This chain's CDR3 is CASSQAGLASDTQYF. Written as DNA, the CDR3 is TGCGCCAGCAGCCAAGCTGGACTAGCGTCAGATACGCAGTATTTT.

The chain links TRBV6-5 to TRBJ2-5, with unresolved D. Germline V lookup: CDR1 MNHEY, CDR2 SVGAGI. The CDR3 contains 15 residues. V lost 0 bases and J lost 2, with 10 bases in between. In DNA form, the CDR3 reads TGTGCCAGCAGTTACTCCCAGGCAGATCAAGAGACCCAGTACTTC. Translating gives CASSYSQADQETQYF.

The chain uses TRBV19 and TRBJ1-5; no definite D call. Trimming removed 6 bases at V and 4 bases at J, with 13 bases between. CDR3 size: 14 residues. Germline loops: CDR1 LNHDA, CDR2 SQIVND (reference sequence). The CDR3 region has the DNA TGTGCCAGTAGGCTGGACGGAGGAAATCAGCCCCAGCATTTT. This translates into CASRLDGGNQPQHF. The full variable domain, rest sourced from reference TRBV19 and TRBJ1-5, is DGGITQSPKYLFRKEGQNVTLSCEQNLNHDAMYWYRQDPGQGLRLIYYSQIVNDFQKGDIAEGYSVSREKKESFPLTVTSAQKNPTAFYLCASRLDGGNQPQHFGDGTRLSIL.

The table lists this clonotype with many counts. The chain carries TRBV12-3 or TRBV12-4 and TRBJ2-1; D is unresolved. V was clipped by 3 bases and J by 4 bases, with 4 bases between them. CDR3 length: 12 amino acids. CDR3 residues: CASSFPYNEQFF. As DNA, the CDR3 is TGTGCCAGCAGTTTTCCGTACAATGAGCAGTTCTTC.

This clonotype was observed a few times. This rearrangement joins TRBV9 to TRBJ1-2, with a weak D call TRBD1 (5 bases). V was shortened by 4 bases and J by 4 bases, with 17 bases between the two germline ends. Germline lookup yields CDR1 SGDLS and CDR2 YYNGEE. The CDR3 is made up of 15 amino acids. CDR3 sequence reads: CASSPRDGGGYGYTF. CDR3 coding DNA: TGTGCCAGCAGCCCTAGGGACGGAGGTGGCTATGGCTACACCTTC.

The rearrangement links TRBV5-1 to TRBJ2-1; tentatively, D is TRBD2 (5 bases). V gave up 2 bases and J gave up 4 bases, with 10 bases separating them. From germline, CDR1 is SGHRS and CDR2 YFSETQ. There are 14 residues in the CDR3. The CDR3 is CASSFRRGYNEQFF. CDR3 sequence (DNA): TGCGCCAGCAGCTTTAGACGGGGATACAATGAGCAGTTCTTC. Supplemented by reference TRBV5-1 and TRBJ2-1, the full variable domain reads KAGVTQTPRYLIKTRGQQVTLSCSPISGHRSVSWYQQTPGQGLQFLFEYFSETQRNKGNFPGRFSGRQFSNSRSEMNVSTLELGDSALYLCASSFRRGYNEQFFGPGTRLTVL.